The following is a T cell receptor beta chain sequence with its context. Its specificity is unknown. Molecular-barcoded quantitative 5'-RACE produced these TCR beta libraries. TCRdb independently ran MiXCR on the 5' RACE reads; one entry per CDR3 protein. The sample shows roughly 370,000 distinct CDR3 sequences, around 24% of them seen only once. These data originate in a study of CD8 T cells in ankylosing spondylitis. The CDR3 contains 11 residues. CDR1 and CDR2 from the germline V gene are SGHTA and FQGTGA. With 2 bases removed from V and 10 bases from J, the gap between germline ends came to 9 bases. The study, taken as a whole, reports: Blood from ankylosing spondylitis patients appeared to carry a characteristic roughly 8-variant TCR beta motif. Previous work reported some of these motif variants in the synovial fluid and blood of reactive arthritis. Disease-linked clones were reportedly significantly enriched in matched ankylosing spondylitis synovial fluid.

Sequenced sample: blood, either unsorted or a sorted T cell fraction (not recorded which). The TCR was taken from a male donor with ankylosing spondylitis. This chain uses TRBV7-3 with TRBJ2-7; no definite D call. CDR3 nucleotide sequence: TGTGCCAGCAGCTTAGGTTCCACCCAGTACTTC. Its protein is CASSLGSTQYF.